This TCR beta chain was sequenced for a study of human T cells and chemical hapten exposure. This clonotype was seen many times. Trimming took off 8 bases at V and 4 bases at J, with 27 bases between the two ends. The germline CDR1 and CDR2 sequences are MNHNY and SVGAGI (reference sequence). The CDR3 totals 19 residues. Time point here: healthy volunteer bleed at 6 weeks. Total RNA was isolated from unfractionated whole blood. Authors' analysis steps: Samples held a median of around 100,000 TCRs, range 23,224–690,600. Each CDR3 protein gets one entry after TCRdb re-called the RACE reads with MiXCR. The authors' filters were not applied to this entry. The sample includes roughly 75,000 distinct CDR3 sequences, 7% to 9.5% of them seen just once.

The chain has TRBV6-6 and TRBJ1-6; D remains ambiguous. This TCR came from a female donor in good health. Some clones in this sample may be carry-over from other donors' samples. Sequencing was done on a sample of whole blood. The CDR3 sequence: CASCPPEVARTTYNSPLHF. CDR3 DNA sequence: TGTGCCAGCTGTCCTCCGGAGGTGGCCAGAACTACATATAATTCACCCCTCCACTTT.